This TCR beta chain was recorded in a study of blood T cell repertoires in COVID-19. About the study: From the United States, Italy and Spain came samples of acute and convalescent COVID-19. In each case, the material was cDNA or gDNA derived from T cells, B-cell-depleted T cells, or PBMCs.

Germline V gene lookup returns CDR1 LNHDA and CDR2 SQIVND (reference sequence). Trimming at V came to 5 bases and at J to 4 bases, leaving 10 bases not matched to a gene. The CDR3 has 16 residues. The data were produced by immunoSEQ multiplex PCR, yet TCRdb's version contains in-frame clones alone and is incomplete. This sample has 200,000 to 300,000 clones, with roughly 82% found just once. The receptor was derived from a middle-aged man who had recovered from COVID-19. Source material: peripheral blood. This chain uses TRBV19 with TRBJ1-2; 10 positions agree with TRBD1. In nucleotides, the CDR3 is TGTGCCAGTAGTGCGATGACAGGGGGCAGCCTCTATGGCTACACCTTC. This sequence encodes CASSAMTGGSLYGYTF.